This TCR gamma chain was recorded in a study of gamma delta lymphoproliferative disorders and STAT genes listed by TCRdb under 2018. For the study in its entirety: The LymphoTrack Dx TCRG Assay was used to prepare gamma-chain libraries from at least 50 ng of genomic DNA. Delta-chain libraries followed the EuroClonality-NGS working group standard operating procedure, because no corresponding Invivoscribe delta assay was available. The study profiled TCR gamma and delta CDR3 repertoires by deep sequencing in Tgammadelta lymphoproliferative disease patients and healthy controls, within a larger immunophenotypic and STAT-mutation study. A couple of gamma-chain samples and all delta-chain samples were sequenced twice to confirm results. The research as a whole found: The authors pointed out that NGS specificity may be lower at low frequencies, so whether leukemic clones are public or private needs to be confirmed. Control T cells likely spanned varied maturation stages, while leukemic cells were skewed toward terminal effectors, potentially limiting patient-control comparisons. Almost every major gamma and delta clonotype in patients was public, meaning shared with at least one healthy donor, and only a couple of gamma clonotypes were private to disease. When whole repertoires were clustered, gamma repertoires from patients grouped apart from those of healthy controls, but delta repertoires did not separate between the groups.

In both library preparation methods, multiplex PCR was run with primers aimed at the conserved V and J regions of the TCR genes. Amplicons were purified, pooled and sequenced on an Illumina MiSeq platform. On the authors' methods: MiXCR performed V(D)J alignment, clonotype assembly and translation, and VDJtools was used for functionality assessment and CDR3 repertoire analyses. CDR3 was defined per IMGT, and analyses were restricted to productive sequences using functional genes, excluding ORF genes and pseudogenes. Identical amino acid CDR3s of major clonotypes (frequency >=5%) were searched for across all patients and controls using a custom Python script. Clonotype frequencies in patients versus controls were compared with a one-sided non-parametric Wilcoxon test. With CATT, TCRdb called clones again from the public reads; duplicate DNA rows were later joined. TCRdb's processing, not the authors', yielded these V and J calls. In this sample the table shows about 1,500 gamma-chain clones, about 10% of which occur a single time. The biggest ten clones account for less than 30% of the sample.

This clone is considered medium-sized (0.01 to 0.1%). The antigen this receptor binds is unknown. Base qualities are missing; no much larger clone stands one base away. For TCR sequencing, genomic DNA was taken from peripheral blood mononuclear cells isolated from both patients and controls. The control group, matched to the patients for age and sex, consisted of around 23 healthy adult blood donors (approximately 12 males and roughly 11 females) with a median age of about 69 years. The cysteine opens and the phenylalanine closes a CDR3 of 15 amino acids. Only the CDR3 DNA is retained, 45 bases long and in frame from the first base. Trimming takes 8 bases off V and 0 bases off J; junction bases not matched to a gene: 11.

The clonotype originates from a human donor in good health. The chain joins TRGV10 to TRGJ1 or TRGJ2. TCRdb lists no J gene, so it was determined here by aligning the DNA to germline. TRGV10 belongs to the ORF category, with a function that is uncertain. The source material was blood. The CDR3 loop reads CAAWDYMTNYYKKLF. The nucleotides are TGTGCTGCGTGGGATTATATGACGAATTATTATAAGAAACTCTTT.